Below are 27 T cell receptor beta chains sequenced from a single sample in a study of blood T cell repertoires in COVID-19. The repertoire was sequenced with immunoSEQ multiplex PCR; TCRdb's copy has only in-frame clones and lacks some. The table has roughly 220,000 clones, about 87% seen once. The sample was PBMCs or T cells enriched from blood (not recorded which). Source of these receptors: a woman in her 30s who had recovered from COVID-19.

The chain recombines TRBV29-1 with TRBJ1-1; the match to TRBD1 covers 10 bases. CDR3 length equals 14 residues. The junction had 5 bases not matched to a gene; V was cut back by 2 bases and J by 5 bases. CDR1 and CDR2 (germline): SQVTM, ANQGSEA. Written as DNA, the CDR3 is TGCAGCGTTGAACCCGGGGACAGGGGAACTGAAGCTTTCTTT. Encoded protein: CSVEPGDRGTEAFF. The full variable domain, its missing parts supplied by reference TRBV29-1 and TRBJ1-1, is SAVISQKPSRDICQRGTSLTIQCQVDSQVTMMFWYRQQPGQSLTLIATANQGSEATYESGFVIDKFPISRPNLTFSTLTVSNMSPEDSSIYLCSVEPGDRGTEAFFGQGTRLTVV.

The V gene is TRBV3-1 (or the pseudogene TRBV3-2), the J gene TRBJ2-2; 12 nucleotides match TRBD2. Per germline, CDR1 LGHDT and CDR2 YNNKEL (reference sequence). V shed 2 bases, J shed 4 bases, and the junction held 14 bases outside the gene matches. There are 20 residues in the CDR3. CDR3 sequence reads: CASSQNRGRGLAGPTGELFF. The CDR3 DNA sequence: TGTGCCAGCAGCCAAAACAGGGGGAGAGGACTAGCGGGACCCACCGGGGAGCTGTTTTTT.

This clone was seen more than once but under ten times. The CDR3 protein is CASSQGAYSNQPQHF. The CDR3 DNA reads as TGCGCCAGCAGCCAAGGGGCGTATAGCAATCAGCCCCAGCATTTT. The chain employs TRBV4-3 and TRBJ1-5, with unresolved D. The CDR3 is 15 amino acids. Trimming stripped 1 base from V and 0 bases from J, with 7 bases between. Germline CDR1 reads LGHNA; CDR2 reads YSLEER.

The gene calls are TRBV7-2 and TRBJ2-5, with D maybe TRBD2 (7 bases). Trimming took 5 bases from V and 2 from J, leaving 12 bases between them. Germline V gene sequence: CDR1 SGHTA, CDR2 FQGNSA. The CDR3 is made up of 14 amino acids. The CDR3 DNA sequence: TGTGCCAGCAGCCCCGCGGGGGCACAAGAGACCCAGTACTTC. Its translation is CASSPAGAQETQYF.

This chain links TRBV18 with TRBJ1-2; the D gene is possibly TRBD1 (6 bases). V lost 3 bases and J lost 6, with 11 bases in between. Per the germline V gene, CDR1 is KGHSH and CDR2 is LQKENI. CDR3 size: 13 residues. CDR3 amino acids: CASSPQGNDGYTF. CDR3 coding DNA: TGTGCCAGCTCACCCCAGGGGAATGATGGCTACACCTTC.

Only one count was recorded for this clone. The V and J genes are TRBV19 and TRBJ1-1; D might be TRBD1 (6 bases). This CDR3 spans 12 amino acids. V was trimmed by 9 bases and J by 5 bases, leaving 13 bases between them. The germline V gene encodes CDR1 LNHDA and CDR2 SQIVND (reference sequence). The CDR3 DNA reads as TGTGCCAGCAGGGGTAGCTGGACTGAAGCTTTCTTT. This gives the protein CASRGSWTEAFF.

This chain uses TRBV15 with TRBJ2-1; D might be TRBD2 (6 bases). Trimming removed 2 bases from V and 1 base from J, with 12 bases in between. The CDR3 consists of 16 residues. Germline V gives CDR1 LNHNV, CDR2 YYDKDF (reference sequence). CDR3 DNA sequence: TGTGCCACCAGCAGACCCGGGACTTTGTCCTACAATGAGCAGTTCTTC. Translated, it gives CATSRPGTLSYNEQFF.

This rearrangement joins TRBV15 to TRBJ2-1, with 10 bases fitting TRBD2. V lost 0 bases to trimming and J lost 9 bases; unmatched junction nucleotides: 8. The germline CDR1 and CDR2 sequences are LNHNV and YYDKDF (reference sequence). CDR3 length equals 16 residues. Written as DNA, the CDR3 is TGTGCCACCAGCAGAGATCTAGCGGGAGACGTAGGTGAGCAGTTCTTC. As protein: CATSRDLAGDVGEQFF.

V is TRBV4-3 and J is TRBJ1-6, with 12 bases that match TRBD1. With 5 bases clipped from V and 3 bases from J, the junction kept 8 bases outside the gene matches. The CDR3 consists of 18 residues. Germline V gives CDR1 LGHNA, CDR2 YSLEER. The chain's CDR3 is CASSGGTGGAVYNSPLHF. The CDR3 DNA reads TGCGCCAGCAGCGGCGGGACAGGGGGCGCGGTCTATAATTCACCCCTCCACTTT.

The chain has TRBV13 and TRBJ1-6; the D is unclear. Per the germline V gene, CDR1 is PRHDT and CDR2 is FYEKMQ (reference sequence). The CDR3 runs to 17 residues. Trimming cost V 0 bases and J 4 bases, with 13 bases left between them. This CDR3 reads CASSLGLKTTYNSPLHF. The CDR3 DNA reads TGTGCCAGCAGCTTAGGCCTAAAGACGACTTATAATTCACCCCTCCACTTT. Full variable domain (outside the CDR3, taken from reference TRBV13 and TRBJ1-6): AAGVIQSPRHLIKEKRETATLKCYPIPRHDTVYWYQQGPGQDPQFLISFYEKMQSDKGSIPDRFSAQQFSDYHSELNMSSLELGDSALYFCASSLGLKTTYNSPLHFGNGTRLTVT.

The V and J genes are TRBV12-3 or TRBV12-4 and TRBJ1-2, with D possibly being TRBD1 (6 bases). There are 13 residues in the CDR3. Trimming pared 6 bases from V and 6 bases from J, leaving 14 bases between. The CDR3 bases are TGTGCCAGCAGACTAGGGGGGGCTGATGGCTACACCTTC. Protein sequence: CASRLGGADGYTF.

The chain employs TRBV4-3 and TRBJ2-2; maybe TRBD1 (5 bases). The CDR3 is made up of 14 amino acids. CDR1 and CDR2 (germline): LGHNA, YSLEER. V dropped 3 bases and J dropped 4 bases, with 9 bases sitting between them. For the CDR3, the DNA is TGCGCCAGCAGCCAGCAGACAGTCACCGGGGAGCTGTTTTTT. Encoded protein: CASSQQTVTGELFF.

This clone was seen a few times. The J gene is TRBJ2-2, the V gene TRBV4-1; D gene ambiguous. V shed 1 base and J shed 4 bases, with 7 bases lying between them. Germline V CDR1 and CDR2: MGHRA, YSYEKL. CDR3 length equals 14 residues. This CDR3 is CASSQVQATGELFF. The DNA of the CDR3 is TGCGCCAGCAGCCAAGTCCAAGCCACCGGGGAGCTGTTTTTT.

This clone was recorded once. V gene TRBV2 combines with J gene TRBJ1-5; 7 nucleotides align to TRBD1. Germline trimming cut 3 bases from V and 5 bases from J; bases unmatched to any gene: 4. From germline, CDR1 is SNHLY and CDR2 FYNNEI. The CDR3 has 14 amino acids. The CDR3 bases are TGTGCCAGCAGTGAGACAGGGCGTTATCAGCCCCAGCATTTT. Amino acids: CASSETGRYQPQHF.

As for this clone: This sample includes further DNA sequences coding for the same CDR3. The V and J genes are TRBV7-2 and TRBJ2-1; perhaps TRBD1 as D (5 bases). The germline CDR1 and CDR2 sequences are SGHTA and FQGNSA. This CDR3 spans 13 amino acids. Deletions cut 1 base from V and 5 bases from J, with 6 bases between. This chain's CDR3 is CASSLDRNNEQFF. CDR3 sequence (DNA): TGTGCCAGCAGCTTAGACAGGAACAATGAGCAGTTCTTC.

This clone was counted once. The V and J genes are TRBV5-5 and TRBJ2-7; D not certain. Trimming shortened V by 4 bases and J by 6 bases, and 11 bases separated the two germline ends. The CDR3 consists of 12 residues. The germline V gene encodes CDR1 SGHKS and CDR2 YYEKEE (reference sequence). This CDR3 is CASSPRLSEQYF. The CDR3 DNA sequence: TGTGCCAGCAGCCCTAGATTAAGCGAGCAGTACTTC.

V is TRBV11-1 and J is TRBJ1-6, with D possibly matching TRBD1 (6 bases). V shed 0 bases and J shed 7 bases, with 16 bases lying between them. The germline V gene encodes CDR1 SGHAT and CDR2 FQDESV (reference sequence). CDR3 length: 17 amino acids. The CDR3 DNA sequence: TGTGCCAGCAGCTTAGCGGGCCAGGGGCTTAGGAATTCACCCCTCCACTTT. This encodes CASSLAGQGLRNSPLHF.

The rearrangement joins TRBV11-2 to TRBJ1-4, with D possibly TRBD1 on 5 matching bases. The CDR3 loop spans 16 amino acids. V was shortened by 3 bases and J by 9 bases, with 20 bases between the two germline ends. Per the germline V gene, CDR1 is SGHAT and CDR2 is FQNNGV. The DNA for the CDR3 is TGTGCCAGCAGCTTTGCTTATAGGACACAGGCGAAAAAACTGTTTTTT. This sequence encodes CASSFAYRTQAKKLFF. Full variable domain (remainder filled in from reference TRBV11-2 and TRBJ1-4): EAGVAQSPRYKIIEKRQSVAFWCNPISGHATLYWYQQILGQGPKLLIQFQNNGVVDDSQLPKDRFSAERLKGVDSTLKIQPAKLEDSAVYLCASSFAYRTQAKKLFFGSGTQLSVL.

The genes are TRBV10-3 and TRBJ1-2; the match to TRBD1 covers 8 bases. The V gene end was trimmed by 2 bases and the J gene end by 3 bases; junction bases not matched to a gene: 5. The CDR3 totals 15 residues. From germline, CDR1 is ENHRY and CDR2 SYGVKD. CDR3 DNA: TGTGCCATCAGTGAGAATGGGGGACAGGACTATGGCTACACCTTC. Translation: CAISENGGQDYGYTF.

The V call is TRBV3-1 (or the pseudogene TRBV3-2), the J call TRBJ1-2; D gene unclear. The V and J ends lost 2 bases and 7 bases respectively, with 8 bases between them. This CDR3 comprises 12 residues. CDR1 is LGHDT, CDR2 YNNKEL, per germline (reference sequence). CDR3 nucleotides: TGTGCCAGCAGCCAATCAGAGCGTGGCTACACCTTC. It yields the protein CASSQSERGYTF.

V and J are TRBV19 and TRBJ1-1; D might be TRBD1 (5 bases). This CDR3 has 12 amino acids. Germline-derived CDR1 and CDR2 are LNHDA and SQIVND (reference sequence). Trimming shortened V by 4 bases and J by 4 bases, and 7 bases separated the two germline ends. The CDR3 reads CASSRQSTEAFF. The CDR3 region has the DNA TGTGCCAGTAGTAGACAGAGCACTGAAGCTTTCTTT.

This chain connects TRBV12-3 or TRBV12-4 to TRBJ1-5, with 9 bases fitting TRBD1. The CDR3 extends over 13 amino acids. V dropped 7 bases and J dropped 8; count of bases not matched to a gene: 6. The CDR3, as DNA: TGTGCCAGCACCCAGACAGGGGGGGAGCCCCAGCATTTT. Residues: CASTQTGGEPQHF.

This clone has a handful of counts. The chain has TRBV19 and TRBJ1-6, with a tentative D call TRBD1 (6 bases). CDR1 and CDR2 (germline): LNHDA, SQIVND (reference sequence). V was clipped by 10 bases and J by 4 bases, with 23 bases between them. The CDR3 runs to 17 residues. The CDR3 sequence: CATSGAEGTAYNSPLHF. CDR3 DNA: TGTGCCACCTCAGGGGCCGAGGGTACAGCTTATAATTCACCCCTCCACTTT.

This chain joins TRBV18 and TRBJ1-2, with 8 bases identical to TRBD1. The length of the CDR3 is 19 residues. Trimming cost V 1 base and J 4 bases; bases outside gene matches: 17. Germline V lookup: CDR1 KGHSH, CDR2 LQKENI. The CDR3 DNA reads TGTGCCAGCTCACCACAATCCGGGACAGGAGGGTCATCTTCCTATGGCTACACCTTC. It codes for CASSPQSGTGGSSSYGYTF.

The V and J genes are TRBV9 and TRBJ1-1; no clear D gene. Germline V CDR1 and CDR2: SGDLS, YYNGEE. V was pared by 3 bases and J by 0 bases, with 6 bases between. The CDR3 extends over 13 amino acids. The CDR3 loop reads CASSGEMNTEAFF. CDR3 bases: TGTGCCAGCAGCGGCGAGATGAACACTGAAGCTTTCTTT.

This sequence joins TRBV7-8 and TRBJ1-1, with D tentatively TRBD1 (6 bases). Looked up from germline, CDR1 is SGHVS and CDR2 is FQNEAQ. The CDR3 consists of 14 residues. The V gene lost 1 base and the J gene lost 8 bases, with 14 bases spanning the gap. CDR3: CASSLETQGREAFF. DNA for the CDR3: TGTGCCAGCAGCTTAGAGACACAGGGAAGGGAAGCTTTCTTT.

The rearrangement joins TRBV5-4 to TRBJ2-7; tentative D call: TRBD2 (6 bases). This CDR3 is built from 12 residues. Germline V gene data show CDR1 as SGHNT and CDR2 as YYREEE (reference sequence). Trimming removed 3 bases from V and 6 bases from J, with 10 bases in between. The CDR3 here is CASSWGTSEQYF. For the CDR3, the DNA is TGTGCCAGCAGCTGGGGGACTTCCGAGCAGTACTTC.